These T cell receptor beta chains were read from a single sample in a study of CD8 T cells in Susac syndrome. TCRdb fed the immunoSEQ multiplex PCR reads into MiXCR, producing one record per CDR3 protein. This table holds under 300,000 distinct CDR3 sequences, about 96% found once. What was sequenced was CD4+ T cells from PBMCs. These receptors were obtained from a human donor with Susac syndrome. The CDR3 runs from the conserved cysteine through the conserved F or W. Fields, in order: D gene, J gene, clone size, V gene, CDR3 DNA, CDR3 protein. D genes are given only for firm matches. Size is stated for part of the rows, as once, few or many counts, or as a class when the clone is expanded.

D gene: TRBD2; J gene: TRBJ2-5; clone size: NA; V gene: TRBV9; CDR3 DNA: TGTGCCAGCTCGGGAGCGGGAGTGGCCCAGTACTTC; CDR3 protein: CASSGAGVAQYF
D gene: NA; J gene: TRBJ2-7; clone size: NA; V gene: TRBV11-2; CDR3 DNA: TGTGCCAGCAGCTTAGATCTCCACGGCTCCTACGAGCAGTACTTC; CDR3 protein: CASSLDLHGSYEQYF
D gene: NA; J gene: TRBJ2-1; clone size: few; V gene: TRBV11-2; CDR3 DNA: TGTGCCAGCAGGCCTGGTAACAATGAGCAGTTCTTC; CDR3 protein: CASRPGNNEQFF
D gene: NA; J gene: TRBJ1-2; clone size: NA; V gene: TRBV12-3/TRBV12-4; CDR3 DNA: TGTGCCAGCAGTTTGGGGATGCATACTAACTATGGCTACACCTTC; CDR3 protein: CASSLGMHTNYGYTF
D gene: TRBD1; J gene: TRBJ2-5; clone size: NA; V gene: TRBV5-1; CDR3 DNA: TGCGCCAGCAGCTCGGGACAGGCTTCGCAGACCCAGTACTTC; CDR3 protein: CASSSGQASQTQYF
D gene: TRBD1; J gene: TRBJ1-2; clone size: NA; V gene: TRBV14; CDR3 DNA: TGTGCCAGCAGCCATATAGGTACCGGGACAGACTATGGCTACACCTTC; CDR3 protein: CASSHIGTGTDYGYTF
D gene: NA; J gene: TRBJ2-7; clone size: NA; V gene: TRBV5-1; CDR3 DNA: TGCGCCAGCAGCTCCCAGTCCAGCGGAGCCTACGAGCAGTACTTC; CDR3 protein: CASSSQSSGAYEQYF
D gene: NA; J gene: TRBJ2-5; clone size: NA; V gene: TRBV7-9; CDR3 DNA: TGTGCCAGCACCCCTCGGGAGACCCAGTACTTC; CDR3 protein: CASTPRETQYF
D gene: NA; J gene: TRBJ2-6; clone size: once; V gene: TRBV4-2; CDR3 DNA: TGTGCCAGCAGCCAAGAGGCAGGGGCCAACGTCCTGACTTTC; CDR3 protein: CASSQEAGANVLTF
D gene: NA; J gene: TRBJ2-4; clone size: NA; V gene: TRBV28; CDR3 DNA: TGTGCCAGCAGTGCCGGAGGCCCGCACCTAGCCAAAAACATTCAGTACTTC; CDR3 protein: CASSAGGPHLAKNIQYF
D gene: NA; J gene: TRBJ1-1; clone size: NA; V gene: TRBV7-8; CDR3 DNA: TGTGCCAGCAGCTTAACCCGACCCGGGACTCTGAACACTGAAGCTTTCTTT; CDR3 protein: CASSLTRPGTLNTEAFF
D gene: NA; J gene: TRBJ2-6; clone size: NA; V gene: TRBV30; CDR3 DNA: TGTGCCTGGATTAAAGCAAACGTCCTGACTTTC; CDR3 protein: CAWIKANVLTF
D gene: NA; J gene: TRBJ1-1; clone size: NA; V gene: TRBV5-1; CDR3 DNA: TGCGCCAGCAGCAAGGGTCTAACCCACGAGAACACTGAAGCTTTCTTT; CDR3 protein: CASSKGLTHENTEAFF
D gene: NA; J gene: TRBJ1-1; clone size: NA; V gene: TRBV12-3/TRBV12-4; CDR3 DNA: TGTGCCAGCAGTTTAACAGGGTACACTGAAGCTTTCTTT; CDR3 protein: CASSLTGYTEAFF
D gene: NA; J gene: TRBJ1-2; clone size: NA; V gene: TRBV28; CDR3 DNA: TGTGCCAGCACCTTTAACTATGGCTACACCTTC; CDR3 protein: CASTFNYGYTF
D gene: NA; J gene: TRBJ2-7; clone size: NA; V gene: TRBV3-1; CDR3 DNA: TGTGCCAGCAGCGAAAGGGACTTAGCCTACGAGCAGTACTTC; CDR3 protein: CASSERDLAYEQYF
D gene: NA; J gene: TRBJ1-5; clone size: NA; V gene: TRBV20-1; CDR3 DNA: TGCAGTGCCTCCCCATGGGAGAAACAGCCCCAGCATTTT; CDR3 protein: CSASPWEKQPQHF
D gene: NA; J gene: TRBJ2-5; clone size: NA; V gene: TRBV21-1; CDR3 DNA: TGTGCCAGCAGCAATCTAACTGCAGGGGGTGCCCAAGAGACCCAGTACTTC; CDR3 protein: CASSNLTAGGAQETQYF
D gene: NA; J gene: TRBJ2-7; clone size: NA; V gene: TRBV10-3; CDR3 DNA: TGTGCCATCAGTGTCGAGAGGGACTACGAGCAGTACTTC; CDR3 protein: CAISVERDYEQYF
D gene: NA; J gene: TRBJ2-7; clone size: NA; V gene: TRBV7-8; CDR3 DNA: TGTGCCAGCAGCTTAGTCCCGCAGTACGAGCAGTACTTC; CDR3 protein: CASSLVPQYEQYF
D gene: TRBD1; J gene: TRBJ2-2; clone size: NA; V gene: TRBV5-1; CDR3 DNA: TGCGCCAGCAGCTTGGCCCAAGGACAGGATCGCACCGGGGAGCTGTTTTTT; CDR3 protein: CASSLAQGQDRTGELFF
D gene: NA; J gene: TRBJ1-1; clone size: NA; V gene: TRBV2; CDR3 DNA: TGTGCCAGCTTTGAGAGCACGGTAGCTTTCTTT; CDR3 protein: CASFESTVAFF